The following is a T cell receptor beta chain sequence with its context. This sample is part of a study of T cell changes during pregnancy in multiple sclerosis. The protocol was immunoSEQ multiplex PCR, while the TCRdb copy is restricted to in-frame clones and leaves out a portion. The sample has around 32,000 clones; approximately 88% are singletons. Sequenced material: CD8+ T cells from peripheral blood mononuclear cells, taken before pregnancy. This receptor was identified in a female donor with multiple sclerosis, enrolled in a pregnancy study.

The CDR3 sequence: CASGLWSRGRMYEQYF. The CDR3 DNA is TGTGCTAGTGGTTTGTGGTCCAGAGGTAGGATGTACGAGCAGTACTTC. The V and J genes are TRBV12-5 and TRBJ2-7; D is unresolved. Per germline, CDR1 LGHNT and CDR2 FRNRAP. CDR3 length: 16 amino acids. V was shortened by 2 bases and J by 4 bases, with 18 bases between the two germline ends.